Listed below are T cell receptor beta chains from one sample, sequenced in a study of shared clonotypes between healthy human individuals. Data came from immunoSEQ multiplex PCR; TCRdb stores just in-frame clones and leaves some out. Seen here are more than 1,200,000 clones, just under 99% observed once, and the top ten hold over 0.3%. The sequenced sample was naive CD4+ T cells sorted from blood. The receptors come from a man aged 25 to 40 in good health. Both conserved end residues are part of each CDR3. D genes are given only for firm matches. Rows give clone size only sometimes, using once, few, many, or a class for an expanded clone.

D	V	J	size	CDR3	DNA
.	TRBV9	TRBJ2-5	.	CASSVGGRGETQYF	TGTGCCAGCAGCGTAGGGGGCCGCGGAGAGACCCAGTACTTC
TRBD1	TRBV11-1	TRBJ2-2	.	CASSLVRDSYTGELFF	TGTGCCAGCAGCTTAGTCCGGGACAGCTACACCGGGGAGCTGTTTTTT
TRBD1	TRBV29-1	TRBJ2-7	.	CSAARLGQGQGRNEQYF	TGCAGCGCTGCACGTTTAGGACAGGGACAAGGGAGGAACGAGCAGTACTTC
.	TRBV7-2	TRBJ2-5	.	CASSPDYNEETQYF	TGTGCCAGCAGCCCCGACTACAATGAAGAGACCCAGTACTTC
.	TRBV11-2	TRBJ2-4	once	CASSLGAGHRNIQYF	TGTGCCAGCAGCCTCGGGGCGGGACACAGAAACATTCAGTACTTC
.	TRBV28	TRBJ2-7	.	CASSSPGTPYEQYF	TGTGCCAGCAGTTCACCCGGGACTCCCTACGAGCAGTACTTC
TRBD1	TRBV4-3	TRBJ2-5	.	CASSQYRGPETQYF	TGCGCCAGCAGCCAATACAGGGGACCAGAGACCCAGTACTTC
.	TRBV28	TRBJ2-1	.	CASSLFRNEQFF	TGTGCCAGCAGTTTATTTAGGAATGAGCAGTTCTTC
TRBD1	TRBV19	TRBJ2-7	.	CASSGTGSYEQYF	TGTGCCAGTAGTGGGACAGGGTCCTACGAGCAGTACTTC
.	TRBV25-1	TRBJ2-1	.	CASINSVNEQFF	TGTGCCAGCATAAATAGTGTCAATGAGCAGTTCTTC
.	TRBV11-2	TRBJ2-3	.	CASSFSRVGTDTQYF	TGTGCCAGCAGCTTCTCGCGGGTGGGCACAGATACGCAGTATTTT
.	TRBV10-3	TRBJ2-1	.	CAISVQQYNEQFF	TGTGCCATCAGTGTACAGCAATACAATGAGCAGTTCTTC
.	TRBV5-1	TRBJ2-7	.	CASSLHRGNEQYF	TGCGCCAGCAGCCTCCACAGAGGGAACGAGCAGTACTTC
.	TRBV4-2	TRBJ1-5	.	CASSQDASGVGNQPQHF	TGTGCCAGCAGCCAAGATGCCTCAGGGGTGGGCAATCAGCCCCAGCATTTT
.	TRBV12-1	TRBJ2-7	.	CASSFALATVGYEQYF	TGTGCCAGCAGCTTTGCGTTGGCGACGGTCGGGTACGAGCAGTACTTC
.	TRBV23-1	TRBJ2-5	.	CASSRFQQETQYF	TGCGCCAGCAGTCGTTTCCAGCAAGAGACCCAGTACTTC
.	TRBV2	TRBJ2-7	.	CASRRDVYEQYF	TGTGCCAGCCGGCGGGATGTCTACGAGCAGTACTTC
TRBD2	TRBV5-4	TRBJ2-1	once	CASSLMPSGSMDEQFF	TGTGCCAGCAGCTTGATGCCTAGCGGGAGTATGGATGAGCAGTTCTTC
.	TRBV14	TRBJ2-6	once	CASKYKGPGSPGANVLTF	TGTGCCAGCAAATACAAGGGGCCAGGTAGCCCTGGGGCCAACGTCCTGACTTTC
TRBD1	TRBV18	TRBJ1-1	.	CASSPAGTGNTEAFF	TGTGCCAGCTCACCCGCCGGGACAGGGAACACTGAAGCTTTCTTT
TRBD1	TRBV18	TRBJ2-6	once	CASSPPGQGSSGANVLTF	TGTGCCAGCTCACCACCGGGACAGGGAAGCTCTGGGGCCAACGTCCTGACTTTC
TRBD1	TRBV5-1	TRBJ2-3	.	CASSLGTGTWTDTQYF	TGCGCCAGCAGCTTGGGGACAGGGACGTGGACAGATACGCAGTATTTT
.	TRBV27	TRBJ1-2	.	CASSLNRDNYGYTF	TGTGCCAGCAGTTTAAACAGGGATAACTATGGCTACACCTTC
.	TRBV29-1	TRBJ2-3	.	CSVIPYTDTQYF	TGCAGCGTTATCCCATACACAGATACGCAGTATTTT
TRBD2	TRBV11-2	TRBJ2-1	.	CASSLRLAGDSYNEQFF	TGTGCCAGCAGCCTCCGACTAGCGGGAGACTCCTACAATGAGCAGTTCTTC
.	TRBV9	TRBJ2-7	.	CASSVGGHNSYEQYF	TGTGCCAGCAGCGTAGGGGGACACAACTCCTACGAGCAGTACTTC
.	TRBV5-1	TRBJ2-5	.	CASSPGASQETQYF	TGCGCCAGCAGCCCTGGGGCGTCCCAAGAGACCCAGTACTTC
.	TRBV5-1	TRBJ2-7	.	CASSLLTGAANNYEQYF	TGCGCCAGCAGCTTGCTGACAGGCGCAGCAAATAACTACGAGCAGTACTTC
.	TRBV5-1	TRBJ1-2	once	CASSLEGAPYGYTF	TGCGCCAGCAGCTTGGAAGGGGCGCCTTATGGCTACACCTTC
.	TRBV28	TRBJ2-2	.	CASSFRGPGELFF	TGTGCCAGCAGTTTCAGAGGGCCTGGGGAGCTGTTTTTT
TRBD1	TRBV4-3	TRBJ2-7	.	CASSQEGTAPFAQYF	TGCGCCAGCAGCCAAGAGGGGACAGCCCCCTTCGCGCAGTACTTC
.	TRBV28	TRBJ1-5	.	CASSPGGGRNQPQHF	TGTGCCAGCAGTCCCGGTGGAGGGCGCAATCAGCCCCAGCATTTT
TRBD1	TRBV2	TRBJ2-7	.	CASSEQGAIEQYF	TGTGCCAGCAGTGAACAGGGGGCGATTGAGCAGTACTTC
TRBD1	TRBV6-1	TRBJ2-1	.	CASSESGQGNNEQFF	TGTGCCAGCAGTGAATCGGGACAGGGAAACAATGAGCAGTTCTTC
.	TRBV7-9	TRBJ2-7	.	CASSLAWVSYEQYF	TGTGCCAGCAGCTTAGCTTGGGTCTCCTACGAGCAGTACTTC
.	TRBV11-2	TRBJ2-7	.	CASSFDTYEQYF	TGTGCCAGCAGCTTCGACACCTACGAGCAGTACTTC
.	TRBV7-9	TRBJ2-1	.	CASSLDGNEQFF	TGTGCCAGCAGCTTAGATGGCAATGAGCAGTTCTTC
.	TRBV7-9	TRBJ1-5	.	CASSYAGAGHQPQHF	TGTGCCAGCAGCTACGCCGGGGCGGGGCATCAGCCCCAGCATTTT
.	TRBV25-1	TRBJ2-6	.	CASRNSGANVLTF	TGTGCCAGCCGGAACTCTGGGGCCAACGTCCTGACTTTC
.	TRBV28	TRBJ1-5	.	CASSLLEASNQPQHF	TGTGCCAGCAGTCTCCTCGAGGCAAGCAATCAGCCCCAGCATTTT
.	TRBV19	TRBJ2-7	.	CASSRGGQYEQYF	TGTGCCAGTAGTAGAGGAGGACAGTACGAGCAGTACTTC
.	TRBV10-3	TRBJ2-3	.	CAITGDTRTDTQYF	TGTGCCATCACAGGCGACACCCGCACAGATACGCAGTATTTT
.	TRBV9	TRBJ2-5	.	CASSLQGRGTTQETQYF	TGTGCCAGCAGCCTCCAAGGCAGAGGGACAACACAAGAGACCCAGTACTTC
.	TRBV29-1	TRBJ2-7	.	CSVEDWLSREQYF	TGCAGCGTTGAAGATTGGTTGAGCAGAGAGCAGTACTTC
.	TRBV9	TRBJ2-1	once	CASSVGITAYNEQFF	TGTGCCAGCAGCGTAGGGATTACAGCTTACAATGAGCAGTTCTTC
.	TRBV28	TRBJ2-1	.	CASSRPELANEQFF	TGTGCCAGCAGTCGACCCGAATTGGCTAATGAGCAGTTCTTC
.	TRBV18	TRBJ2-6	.	CASSPLQVSGANVLTF	TGTGCCAGCTCACCACTTCAGGTCTCTGGGGCCAACGTCCTGACTTTC
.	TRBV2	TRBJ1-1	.	CASSRARGTEAFF	TGTGCCAGCAGTAGGGCGCGGGGCACTGAAGCTTTCTTT
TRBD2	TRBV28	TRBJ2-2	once	CASSLIRGDTGELFF	TGTGCCAGCAGCCTGATCCGGGGGGACACCGGGGAGCTGTTTTTT
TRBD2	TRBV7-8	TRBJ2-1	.	CASSLRTSGAGEQFF	TGTGCCAGCAGCTTAAGAACTAGCGGGGCGGGAGAGCAGTTCTTC
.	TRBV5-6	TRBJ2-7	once	CASSLADSSYEQYF	TGTGCCAGCAGCTTGGCCGACTCCTCCTACGAGCAGTACTTC
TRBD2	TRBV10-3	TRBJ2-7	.	CAISSQREGQGRYEQYF	TGTGCCATCAGTTCGCAGCGGGAGGGCCAGGGCCGGTACGAGCAGTACTTC